These 5 T cell receptor beta chains originate from one sample sequenced in a study of T cell responses to AZD1222 COVID-19 vaccine. Clones were read by immunoSEQ multiplex PCR, and TCRdb kept only the in-frame ones, dropping some. In the table there are some 150,000 clones, about 93% of which are singletons. The material was peripheral blood, obtained on day 0 of AZD1222 vaccination. These receptors came from an adult in good health.

This rearrangement joins TRBV5-1 to TRBJ2-1; 9 nucleotides agree with TRBD2. This CDR3 is built from 16 residues. Trimming cost V 1 base and J 10 bases; bases outside gene matches: 12. Germline values: CDR1 SGHRS, CDR2 YFSETQ. The CDR3: CASSLIAGGPVREQFF. The DNA of the CDR3 is TGCGCCAGCAGCTTGATTGCGGGAGGGCCAGTTAGGGAGCAGTTCTTC.

The V gene is TRBV19, the J gene TRBJ2-7; unclear D gene. Trimming took off 6 bases at V and 0 bases at J, with 9 bases between the two ends. Germline CDR1 is LNHDA and CDR2 is SQIVND (reference sequence). This CDR3 comprises 13 residues. The CDR3 here is CASRSESSYEQYF. In nucleotides, the CDR3 is TGTGCCAGTAGATCCGAGAGCTCCTACGAGCAGTACTTC.

This chain joins TRBV11-2 and TRBJ1-5, with D perhaps matching TRBD1 (5 bases). CDR3 length: 17 residues. The V end lost 2 bases, the J end lost 3 bases, and 17 bases lay between the germline ends. Germline CDR1 reads SGHAT; CDR2 reads FQNNGV. The DNA of the CDR3 is TGTGCCAGCAGCTTATCACCGGGGCCGAATTTCAATCAGCCCCAGCATTTT. Amino acids: CASSLSPGPNFNQPQHF.

The V gene is TRBV4-2, the J gene TRBJ2-2, with D maybe TRBD1 (6 bases). This CDR3 contains 20 residues. Germline V gives CDR1 LGHNA, CDR2 YNFKEQ. With 0 bases removed from V and 3 bases from J, the gap between germline ends came to 23 bases. The chain's CDR3 is CASSQEPRRARRGDTGELFF. The CDR3 coding sequence is TGTGCCAGCAGCCAAGAACCCCGAAGAGCCCGCAGGGGCGACACCGGGGAGCTGTTTTTT.

The chain combines TRBV9 with TRBJ2-1; D is uncertain. V lost 4 bases and J lost 2, with 16 bases in between. The germline gives CDR1 SGDLS, CDR2 YYNGEE. CDR3 length equals 16 residues. Here the CDR3 DNA reads TGTGCCAGCAGCCCGCCCACAGAGACCACCTACAATGAGCAGTTCTTC. Protein: CASSPPTETTYNEQFF.